This is a list of T cell receptor beta chains from one sample in a study of blood T cell repertoires in COVID-19. Some clones are missing from TCRdb's copy, which holds only in-frame ones; the method was immunoSEQ multiplex PCR. Here the sample spans 200,000 to 250,000 clones, over 75% being singletons. The sample consisted of peripheral blood. All receptors derive from a man between 50 and 59 years old with COVID-19, enrolled during active disease. Both conserved end residues are part of each CDR3. Each record gives: V gene, J gene, D gene, clone size, CDR3 protein, CDR3 DNA. A D gene is named only where the DNA matches it firmly. Part of the rows lack a size; the others show once, few, many or a class for expanded clones.

>TRBV2|TRBJ2-1|-|-
CASRGPGGTYDNEQFF
TGTGCCAGCAGGGGGCCTGGGGGGACCTATGACAATGAGCAGTTCTTC
>TRBV5-4|TRBJ2-5|TRBD2|-
CASSLGMAGGLQETQYF
TGTGCCAGCAGCTTGGGAATGGCGGGGGGGCTCCAAGAGACCCAGTACTTC
>TRBV10-3|TRBJ2-3|TRBD2|-
CAISGGVDTQYF
TGTGCCATATCGGGGGGGGTAGATACGCAGTATTTT
>TRBV30|TRBJ2-1|TRBD1|-
CAWRRGTEGEQFF
TGTGCCTGGAGGAGGGGGACAGAGGGTGAGCAGTTCTTC
>TRBV6-7|TRBJ1-1|TRBD1|-
CASSRDSYSMNTEAFF
TGTGCCAGCAGTAGGGACAGCTATTCCATGAACACTGAAGCTTTCTTT
>TRBV14|TRBJ1-1|TRBD1|-
CASSQNRGRGAFF
TGTGCCAGCAGCCAGAACAGGGGGCGAGGAGCTTTCTTT
>TRBV10-3|TRBJ1-2|TRBD1|few
CAISDPDRDRGYTF
TGTGCCATCAGTGACCCGGACAGGGATCGGGGCTACACCTTC
>TRBV9|TRBJ2-2|TRBD2|-
CASSVTSGGSNTGELFF
TGTGCCAGCAGCGTTACTAGCGGGGGGTCGAACACCGGGGAGCTGTTTTTT
>TRBV12-3/TRBV12-4|TRBJ1-5|-|-
CASRQGSQPQHF
TGTGCCAGCAGACAGGGCAGCCAGCCCCAGCATTTT
>TRBV18|TRBJ2-3|-|-
CASSLGRQGITDTQYF
TGTGCCAGCTCACTGGGGCGGCAGGGAATCACAGATACGCAGTATTTT
>TRBV29-1|TRBJ2-1|TRBD2|-
CSILSGRGNEQFF
TGCAGCATCTTAAGCGGGAGAGGAAATGAGCAGTTCTTC
>TRBV27|TRBJ2-1|TRBD2|-
CASSSLAGVFEQFF
TGTGCCAGCAGTTCCCTAGCGGGGGTCTTTGAGCAGTTCTTC
>TRBV6-4|TRBJ2-7|-|-
CARSRQVVSYEQYF
TGTGCCAGGAGCCGACAGGTCGTCTCCTACGAGCAGTACTTC
>TRBV7-9|TRBJ2-7|-|-
CASSPPQRKSYEQYF
TGTGCCAGCAGCCCCCCCCAGCGGAAATCATACGAGCAGTACTTC
>TRBV29-1|TRBJ1-3|-|-
CSISRGANSGNTIYF
TGCAGTATTTCCCGCGGTGCGAACTCTGGAAACACCATATATTTT
>TRBV29-1|TRBJ1-1|-|once
CSVELGGKSEAFF
TGCAGCGTTGAATTAGGAGGGAAGTCTGAAGCTTTCTTT
>TRBV10-3|TRBJ1-2|TRBD1|-
CAINPDRESNYGYTF
TGTGCCATCAATCCTGACAGGGAGAGTAACTATGGCTACACCTTC
>TRBV5-6|TRBJ2-1|TRBD2|-
CASSTRLAGGPKSYNEQFF
TGTGCCAGCAGCACCCGACTAGCGGGGGGGCCTAAATCATACAATGAGCAGTTCTTC
>TRBV19|TRBJ1-5|-|-
CASSGQGINQPQHF
TGTGCCAGTAGTGGTCAGGGGATTAATCAGCCCCAGCATTTT
>TRBV5-1|TRBJ2-5|-|-
CASSFEAETQYF
TGCGCCAGCAGCTTCGAGGCGGAGACCCAGTACTTC
>TRBV2|TRBJ2-3|-|-
CASSGPGRREDTQYF
TGTGCCAGCAGCGGACCGGGACGGCGGGAAGATACGCAGTATTTT
>TRBV3-1/TRBV3-2|TRBJ1-2|-|-
CASSQGWGGNNYGYTF
TGTGCCAGCAGCCAAGGTTGGGGAGGGAACAACTATGGCTACACCTTC
>TRBV2|TRBJ2-1|TRBD2|-
CASRIEALAGSHNNEQFF
TGTGCCAGCAGGATAGAGGCACTAGCGGGATCGCATAACAATGAGCAGTTCTTC
>TRBV11-3|TRBJ2-5|TRBD1|-
CASSLDPGGTQYF
TGTGCCAGCAGCTTAGACCCAGGGGGGACCCAGTACTTC
>TRBV30|TRBJ1-1|TRBD1|-
CAWSAGQGIMNTEAFF
TGTGCCTGGAGTGCGGGACAGGGCATTATGAACACTGAAGCTTTCTTT
>TRBV27|TRBJ1-5|TRBD1|-
CASSSGQGGQPQHF
TGTGCCAGCAGCTCGGGACAGGGAGGCCAGCCCCAGCATTTT
>TRBV7-9|TRBJ1-1|-|-
CASSSGRANTEAFF
TGTGCCAGCAGCAGCGGGAGAGCCAACACTGAAGCTTTCTTT
>TRBV21-1|TRBJ1-3|-|-
CASSKIGGTGNTIYF
TGTGCCAGCAGCAAAATAGGGGGCACAGGAAACACCATATATTTT
>TRBV6-7|TRBJ2-7|TRBD1|-
CASSSPGDRRYEQYF
TGTGCCAGCAGTTCCCCAGGGGACAGGCGCTACGAGCAGTACTTC
>TRBV3-1/TRBV3-2|TRBJ1-1|-|-
CASGGRTNTEAFF
TGTGCCAGCGGAGGCAGAACCAACACTGAAGCTTTCTTT
>TRBV19|TRBJ2-3|TRBD2|-
CASSIGTSRTDTQYF
TGTGCCAGTAGTATCGGGACTAGTCGCACAGATACGCAGTATTTT
>TRBV28|TRBJ1-2|TRBD1|-
CASNPGQGAVYGYTF
TGTGCCAGCAACCCAGGACAGGGGGCAGTCTATGGCTACACCTTC
>TRBV27|TRBJ2-2|TRBD2|-
CASSAGTSGVIVGELFF
TGTGCCAGCTCAGCCGGGACTAGCGGGGTGATCGTCGGGGAGCTGTTTTTT
>TRBV3-1/TRBV3-2|TRBJ2-5|-|-
CASRSGDWETQYF
TGTGCCAGCAGATCAGGGGATTGGGAGACCCAGTACTTC
>TRBV3-1/TRBV3-2|TRBJ1-3|-|-
CASSQDHSGNTIYF
TGTGCCAGCAGCCAAGACCACTCTGGAAACACCATATATTTT
>TRBV4-3|TRBJ2-7|TRBD1|-
CASSQVSTGGYYEQYF
TGCGCCAGCAGCCAAGTCTCGACAGGGGGATACTACGAGCAGTACTTC